This TCR beta chain was captured in a study of cytomegalovirus exposure and HLA in healthy donors (TCRdb year 2017). Notes on the research overall: An earlier analysis of a few hundred of the donors reported 276 Gb of sequence data and roughly 120 million unique TCR beta sequences obtained from approximately 180 million T cells. The study aimed to test whether cataloging public T cell receptors could reveal signatures of past pathogen exposure. Around 300 gigabases of sequencing data and approximately 85 million unique TCR sequences were included in an early release covering about 700 HLA-typed donors. The later analysis used no new phenotypic data to find candidate immune exposures, relying instead on TCR beta sequences and their occurrence across donors. Every discovery cohort repertoire had been produced on one sequencing platform. The study combined high-throughput TCR immunosequencing, statistical association of individual TCRs with disease status, and machine learning to predict cytomegalovirus infection status. Both class I and class II loci were covered by HLA typing, at four-digit resolution. Donor age, sex, ethnicity and CMV serostatus were compiled together with the repertoire data. A later analysis re-analyzed previously published TCR beta repertoires from 650 to 800 donors and added high-resolution HLA genotyping to study TCR occurrence patterns. On average, around 240,000 unique TCR beta nucleotide sequences were sequenced per donor among 398 genotyped donors of the cohort, with roughly 18% of those sequences being non-productive. Four to six DR-DQ haplotypes were handled as single units for association and clustering, since linkage in the cohort was strong. The number of donors typed differed by locus, with roughly 620-630 for A, B, C, DRB1 and DQB1, around 520 for DQA1, 600 to 610 for DPA1, and approximately 470 for DPB1. The genetic ancestry cluster associated with self-reported Caucasian donors included about 81% of the roughly 380 genotyped donors. The study profiled the T cell repertoires of hundreds of subjects by immunosequencing and related them to cytomegalovirus serostatus. A separate validation cohort of roughly 130 different subjects was used in addition to the 666-subject first cohort. In a later genetic analysis, genome-wide SNP genotypes for 398 of the 666 donors were used, and that subset was treated as a discovery cohort. In an earlier analysis of about 590 of the donors, high-throughput TCR beta sequencing was used to judge whether each TCR beta V gene segment behaved as functional or pseudogenic. Findings and caveats that apply to the study as a whole: Linkage disequilibrium might explain the correlated functional status among segregating V segments, but an unknown experimental factor could not be ruled out. In the study, about 150 TCR beta chains were listed as associated with cytomegalovirus. While some public TCRs were present in many individuals, most TCR sequences turned up only very rarely across donors. According to the authors, the approach could potentially be generalized to other disease states and immunological phenotypes. In a later analysis, HLA-associated TCR beta chains showed more clonal expansion and lower generation probabilities than non-associated chains that were equally common. Because counts were too low, about 15 rarely observed V segments, including chromosome 9 orphons, were left out of the earlier analysis of over 550 of the donors. Immune exposure information for the cohort was limited to CMV serostatus. In a later analysis, the rate of TCR association differed among HLA loci, with DRB1 alleles having the most associated TCRs and HLA-C alleles having the fewest. Assigning TCR associations to individual alleles was difficult when HLA alleles, especially DR and DQ, strongly co-occurred. The classifier was reported to diagnose cytomegalovirus status with high specificity and sensitivity in both the original cohort and the validation cohort. This cohort had only TCR beta chains sequenced, and the lack of alpha or paired-chain data limited which features could be detected. Some IMGT-functional V segments, including TRBV6-2 and TRBV6-3, could not be told apart with the 87-base-pair reads, so those segments were excluded. In a later genetic analysis, fewer N-insertions in productive TCRs were reported among donors in an Asian-associated ancestry cluster than the roughly 700-donor mean. A few of the identified cytomegalovirus-associated TCR beta chains were confirmed in vitro to be specific for cytomegalovirus antigens. V-gene and J-gene trimming of TCR beta chains was associated with a missense DCLRE1C variant in a later genetic analysis, and the association was replicated in an independent cohort. A cluster of highly shared sequence variants was judged likely to be a technical artifact of the sequencing pipeline. Because some donors lacked HLA typing at each locus, the association tests relied only on the typed subset. Roughly uniform sequencing depth across donors was assumed in presence/absence analyses, although this assumption may not hold. A further reported finding was that TCR beta sequences accurately predicted the HLA-A and HLA-B alleles for most subjects in the first cohort. An earlier analysis of 587 of the donors showed that most TCR beta V segments appeared in productive rearrangements either about 90% or about 30% of the time, which broadly matched IMGT annotations. At a false discovery rate of 0.05, a later analysis linked under 20,000 TCR beta sequences to specific HLA alleles. In a later analysis, most CMV-associated TCR beta chains were found to appear HLA-restricted, with HLA associations seemingly driven largely by CMV exposure. In a later analysis, several top co-occurrence clusters were reported to appear linked to parvovirus B19, influenza, CMV and Epstein-Barr virus.

The V and J ends are trimmed by 0 bases and 7 bases, leaving 10 bases between them. The CDR3 holds 13 amino acids from the cysteine to the phenylalanine. The CDR3 DNA has 39 bases and is translated from base 1. From a lookup of the germline V gene (reference sequence), CDR1 and CDR2 are GTSNPN and SVGIG. This clone was counted between two and nine times. This clone's antigen is unknown. No base-level quality is on record; no much larger clone is a single base apart. The method was the immunoSEQ multiplex PCR assay. A mixture of 60 forward primers for TCR Vbeta segments and 13 reverse primers for TCR Jbeta segments was used in the multiplex PCR. Amplification of the CDR3 region of rearranged TCR beta genes was performed with a multiplex PCR assay on genomic DNA. The Illumina HiSeq System was used to sequence the amplified TCR beta libraries as 87-base-pair reads. In the source study's methods: In a later analysis, approximately 74 million unique TCR beta chains were counted across the 666 repertoires, and roughly 11 million of these chains were shared by at least two donors. To remove PCR and sequencing errors, raw reads were error-corrected and collapsed into unique sequences using a nearest-neighbor algorithm that merged closely related sequences. Alignment of CDR3 sequences to IMGT reference sequences was used to assign V, D and J gene segments. Each retained sequence needed at least a six-nucleotide match to both a V gene segment and a J gene segment. A rearrangement was called productive if the CDR3 had no stop codons and remained in frame with V and J, and every other rearrangement was called non-productive. CDR3 was defined according to IMGT convention as the region running from the second conserved V-encoded cysteine to the conserved J-encoded phenylalanine. Sequences without an unambiguous match to a single V gene segment were excluded from the earlier analysis of about 600 of the donors. In an earlier analysis of some 590 of the donors, V segments were called functional above 56.7% productive rearrangements and were called segregating when the between-donor standard deviation exceeded 5%. A statistical classification framework was built for diagnosing cytomegalovirus status from the catalog of TCR beta chain sequences. In a later analysis, V and J genes were assigned by comparing TCR nucleotide sequences against IMGT/GENE-DB human TR gene sequences. In a later analysis, CDR3 sequences and most-parsimonious VDJ recombination scenarios were assigned using the TCRdist pipeline. In a later analysis, every TCR beta chain was defined by the combination of its CDR3 amino acid sequence and its V-gene family, and reads without a unique V-gene family were dropped. As a way to deal with suspected cross-contamination and a sequencing artifact, a later analysis dropped 450 to 600 nucleotide sequences that were highly shared and had low generation probability. A later analysis calculated a clonal expansion index for each public chain from normalized within-repertoire ranks of inferred template counts. A later analysis computed generation probabilities with a VDJ recombination model fitted to out-of-frame rearrangements, and checked the results against IGoR. In a later analysis, hypergeometric tests were used to score TCR-TCR, TCR-HLA and TCR-CMV co-occurrence, with a repertoire-size bias correction applied to TCR pairs. In a later analysis, false discovery rates were estimated by permuting HLA or CMV assignments 20 times. In a later analysis, co-occurring TCRs were grouped with DBSCAN, and TCRdist sequence similarity was added when clustering was performed within HLA-allele-positive subsets. For co-occurrence clustering, repertoires with fewer than 30,000 or more than 120,000 public chains were excluded, along with roughly 5 repertoires with anomalous nucleotide sharing. In its TCRdb copy, this immuneACCESS table keeps in-frame sequences only and misses some clones. Where compared with another copy, unresolved V genes explain less than half of these, and the others have no known cause. V, J and clone size were drawn from that table, and D and trimming were deduced from the DNA. This sample comprises approximately 160,000 clones, 70% to 85% of them detected only once. The ten largest clones take up 1.5% to 2% of the sample.

In total, roughly 670 healthy bone marrow donors made up the cohort. At the time of sampling, all cohort members were nominally healthy, though unrecorded immune exposures were likely present. The donor tested CMV seronegative and was one of the 352 seronegative cohort members. A peripheral blood sample was collected from each donor, and TCR beta sequencing was performed on peripheral blood mononuclear cells. The Qiagen DNeasy Blood Extraction Kit was used to extract genomic DNA from the blood cell samples. Sequenced material: PBMCs. The chain was built from TRBV30 and TRBJ2-4; the D gene cannot be resolved reliably. The source of this sequence is a woman younger than 45 in good health and CMV-seronegative. The bases are TGTGCCTGGAGTGTATCTGGCAGGAACATTCAGTACTTC. This codes for CAWSVSGRNIQYF.